The 7 T cell receptor beta chains listed next were all sequenced from one sample in a study of cytomegalovirus exposure and HLA in healthy donors. This PCR relied on a set of 60 Vbeta primers and 13 Jbeta primers. Data came from immunoSEQ multiplex PCR; TCRdb stores just in-frame clones and leaves some out. The sample includes approximately 110,000 clones, about 70% seen only once; the top ten take around 3.5%. Source material: PBMCs. These TCRs come from a man aged 25 to 45 in good health and CMV-seronegative.

This clone was found a few times. V and J are TRBV6-6 and TRBJ2-7, with D tentatively TRBD1 (6 bases). Trimming pared 5 bases from V and 2 bases from J, leaving 10 bases between. Germline CDR1 is MNHNY and CDR2 is SVGAGI (reference sequence). This CDR3 has 13 amino acids. CDR3 in amino acids: CASSDRDTYEQYF. CDR3 DNA sequence: TGTGCCAGCAGTGACCGGGACACCTACGAGCAGTACTTC.

This chain connects TRBV7-9 to TRBJ2-7; the match to TRBD2 covers 11 bases. In germline, CDR1 is SEHNR, CDR2 FQNEAQ (reference sequence). V lost 5 bases to trimming and J lost 0 bases; unmatched junction nucleotides: 6. The CDR3 has 16 residues. The CDR3 protein is CASSPLGLAGSYEQYF. The CDR3 DNA sequence: TGTGCCAGCAGCCCACTAGGACTAGCGGGCTCCTACGAGCAGTACTTC. The full variable domain, with the rest looked up from reference TRBV7-9 and TRBJ2-7, is DTGVSQNPRHKITKRGQNVTFRCDPISEHNRLYWYRQTLGQGPEFLTYFQNEAQLEKSRLLSDRFSAERPKGSFSTLEIQRTEQGDSAMYLCASSPLGLAGSYEQYFGPGTRLTVT.

The V gene is TRBV28, the J gene TRBJ1-1, with 8 bases that match TRBD1. The CDR3 loop spans 16 amino acids. Germline lookup yields CDR1 MDHEN and CDR2 SYDVKM. The trim removed 5 bases at V and 1 base at J, leaving 9 bases unmatched. The CDR3 DNA sequence: TGTGCCAGCAGTGCCACTCTAGGACAGGGGAACACTGAAGCTTTCTTT. This sequence encodes CASSATLGQGNTEAFF.

In its sample, this clone was seen a few times. The gene calls are TRBV10-3 and TRBJ1-2, with D maybe TRBD1 (5 bases). The germline CDR1 and CDR2 sequences are ENHRY and SYGVKD. CDR3 length equals 14 residues. Trimming removed 3 bases from V and 7 bases from J, with 15 bases in between. The CDR3 DNA sequence: TGTGCCATCAGTGACGACAGCTCTCGTTCTGGCTACACCTTC. Translation gives CAISDDSSRSGYTF.

The rearrangement joins TRBV4-1 to TRBJ2-3, with D possibly TRBD1 on 6 matching bases. Germline CDR1 and CDR2: MGHRA and YSYEKL. V was clipped by 3 bases and J by 0 bases, with 13 bases between them. The CDR3 contains 16 residues. CDR3 DNA sequence: TGCGCCAGCAGCCACTTAACCGGGACAAGCACAGATACGCAGTATTTT. It translates to CASSHLTGTSTDTQYF.

This chain's CDR3 is CASSLDRGNLRETQYF. DNA of the CDR3: TGTGCCAGCAGCCTGGACAGGGGTAATCTTAGGGAGACCCAGTACTTC. The J gene is TRBJ2-5, the V gene TRBV5-6, with 9 bases matching TRBD1. CDR3 length: 16 residues. The germline V gene encodes CDR1 SGHDT and CDR2 YYEEEE. Trimming took 4 bases from V and 5 from J; bases not matched to a gene: 12.

The V and J genes are TRBV5-6 and TRBJ1-1; 9 positions agree with TRBD1. Trimming at V came to 4 bases and at J to 7 bases, leaving 11 bases not matched to a gene. The CDR3 contains 15 residues. The germline V gene encodes CDR1 SGHDT and CDR2 YYEEEE. The CDR3 here is CASSPRDRDFIEAFF. As DNA, the CDR3 is TGTGCCAGCAGCCCCCGGGACAGGGACTTTATTGAAGCTTTCTTT.